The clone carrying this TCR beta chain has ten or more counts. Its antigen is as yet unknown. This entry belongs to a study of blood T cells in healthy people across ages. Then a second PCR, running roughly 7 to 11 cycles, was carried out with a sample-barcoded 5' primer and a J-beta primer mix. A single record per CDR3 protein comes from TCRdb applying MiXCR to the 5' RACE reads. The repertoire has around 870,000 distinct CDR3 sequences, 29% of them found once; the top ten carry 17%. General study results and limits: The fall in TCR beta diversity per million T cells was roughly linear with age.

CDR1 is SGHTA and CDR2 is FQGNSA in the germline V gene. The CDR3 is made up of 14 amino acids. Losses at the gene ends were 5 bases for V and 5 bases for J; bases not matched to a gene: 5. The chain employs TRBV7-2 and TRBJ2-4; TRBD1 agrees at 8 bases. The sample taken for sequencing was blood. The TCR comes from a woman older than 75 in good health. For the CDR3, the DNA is TGTGCCAGCAGCAAGAGGACAGGGCAAAACATTCAGTACTTC. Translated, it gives CASSKRTGQNIQYF.